The clone carrying this TCR beta chain has only a few counts. The data belong to a study of T cells in Graves' hyperthyroidism and ophthalmopathy. Amplification of TCR beta CDR3 regions was performed using RNA transcripts as template. HTBI primers were used for first-round RT-PCR of the TCR CDR3. TCRdb recomputed calls from the multiplex PCR reads with MiXCR, one row per CDR3 protein. The sample includes some 800,000 distinct CDR3 sequences, 35% to 40% of them seen just once. There are 16 residues in the CDR3. V was trimmed by 1 base and J by 6 bases, leaving 19 bases between them. Clinical symptoms, serum thyroxine, TRAb, thyroid ultrasound and orbital computed tomography established diagnosis. The authors obtained PBMCs from about 9.5 ml of fresh peripheral blood.

The sample consisted of blood. The sequence came from a man between 18 and 35 years old with Graves' hyperthyroidism. This chain connects TRBV12-3 or TRBV12-4 to TRBJ2-7; D call uncertain. As DNA, the CDR3 is TGTGCCAGCAGTTTAGATGGCCTAGGAACATGGGGCGAGCAGTACTTC. Its translation: CASSLDGLGTWGEQYF.